This TCR beta chain stems from a study of cytomegalovirus exposure and HLA in healthy donors. Notes on the study in general: TCR beta sequences reportedly predicted most subjects' HLA-A and HLA-B alleles accurately. Within an earlier analysis, most TCR beta V segments proved productive either about 87% or about 30% of the time. CMV serostatus was the sole immune exposure data available.

Trimming stripped 8 bases from V and 2 bases from J, with 12 bases between. Germline CDR1 reads SGHTA; CDR2 reads FQGNSA. The CDR3 runs to 13 residues. The PCR employed 60 Vbeta primers together with 13 Jbeta primers. Sequencing was performed with immunoSEQ multiplex PCR; in TCRdb, only in-frame clones are kept and a portion is missing. The sample lists about 76,000 clones, just under 80% seen once, with around 8.9% in the top ten. For this clone: Its antigen is undetermined.

This TCR came from a woman aged 40 to 50 in good health and CMV-seropositive. The sample was PBMCs. The V and J genes are TRBV7-2 and TRBJ2-5; TRBD2 might be the D (6 bases). Written as DNA, the CDR3 is TGTGCCAGCGCTATGCGGGGACAAGAGACCCAGTACTTC. It encodes CASAMRGQETQYF. Combining the CDR3 with reference TRBV7-2 and TRBJ2-5 gives the whole variable domain GAGVSQSPSNKVTEKGKDVELRCDPISGHTALYWYRQSLGQGLEFLIYFQGNSAPDKSGLPSDRFSAERTGGSVSTLTIQRTQQEDSAVYLCASAMRGQETQYFGPGTRLLVL.